Following are 15 T cell receptor beta chains from one sample sequenced in a study of T cells expressing NK-cell markers (dated by TCRdb to 2020 to 2022). The library was built by means of 5' RACE. The sequencer listed for this sample is Illumina HiSeq 2000. With the reads reprocessed by TCRdb, a single entry stands for each CDR3 protein sequence and no DNA is reported. This sample's table lists about 160,000 distinct CDR3 sequences. Together, the top ten hold approximately 17% of the sample. The sample taken for sequencing was blood T cells: a sorted CD56 or NKG2C T cell subset, CD4+ or CD8+ T cells, or bulk PBMC T cells (not recorded which). The receptors here all came from a woman between 18 and 70 years old in good health.

The V and J genes are TRBV5-1 and TRBJ2-3. The CDR3 sequence is 12 residues long. The V gene's germline CDR1 is SGHRS and CDR2 YFSETQ. The CDR3 protein is CASSHARDTQYF.

The chain employs TRBV15 and TRBJ2-7; without DNA, the TCRdb call of TRBD1 cannot be checked. The CDR3 loop spans 16 amino acids. Germline CDR1 and CDR2: LNHNV and YYDKDF (reference sequence). Here the CDR3 reads CATSREPRTGPYEQYF.

The CDR3 is CSARLAGVGDREQYF. The V gene is TRBV20-1, the J gene TRBJ2-7; TCRdb's assignment of TRBD2 cannot be checked, as there is no DNA. The CDR3 is made up of 15 amino acids. Germline V gene data show CDR1 as DFQATT and CDR2 as SNEGSKA (reference sequence).

CDR3 in amino acids: CASSLQEPGELFF. J is TRBJ2-2 and V is TRBV23-1. TRBV23-1 counts as an open reading frame of uncertain function. This CDR3 region has 13 residues.

This rearrangement joins TRBV5-1 to TRBJ2-5; the D call of TRBD1 rests on TCRdb alone, since no DNA is present to check it. Germline V CDR1 and CDR2: SGHRS, YFSETQ. The CDR3 contains 17 residues. CDR3 protein: CASSLSRGGHSQETQYF.

The V and J genes are TRBV20-1 and TRBJ2-7; TCRdb picks TRBD2, but there is no DNA to check that call. The CDR3 has 14 residues. Germline loops: CDR1 DFQATT, CDR2 SNEGSKA (reference sequence). CDR3 amino acids: CSVTGRGLGPEQYF.

The chain links TRBV7-9 to TRBJ1-2; the TCRdb D gene call, TRBD1, has no DNA to confirm it. Germline V lookup: CDR1 SEHNR, CDR2 FQNEAQ (reference sequence). The CDR3 is 16 amino acids. CDR3 region: CASSLGIGQGSYGYTF. Filled out from reference TRBV7-9 and TRBJ1-2, the complete variable domain reads DTGVSQNPRHKITKRGQNVTFRCDPISEHNRLYWYRQTLGQGPEFLTYFQNEAQLEKSRLLSDRFSAERPKGSFSTLEIQRTEQGDSAMYLCASSLGIGQGSYGYTFGSGTRLTVV.

This rearrangement joins TRBV9 to TRBJ1-6; without DNA, the TCRdb call of TRBD1 cannot be checked. Germline values: CDR1 SGDLS, CDR2 YYNGEE. This CDR3 has 13 residues. The CDR3 spells CASSGTVSSPLHF.

The chain employs TRBV4-1 and TRBJ2-1; TCRdb outputs TRBD2, but without DNA this stays unchecked. Germline V gene lookup returns CDR1 MGHRA and CDR2 YSYEKL. This CDR3 is built from 18 residues. The CDR3 loop reads CASSQVDLGLAINNEQFF.

CDR3 protein: CASTYGRKGGYTF. This chain connects TRBV2 to TRBJ1-2. Per germline, CDR1 SNHLY and CDR2 FYNNEI. The CDR3 has 13 amino acids.

This rearrangement joins TRBV13 to TRBJ2-3; the D gene TCRdb calls, TRBD1, cannot be checked with no DNA. Germline V CDR1 and CDR2: PRHDT, FYEKMQ (reference sequence). The CDR3 extends over 13 amino acids. CDR3 region: CASSLRLAGEQYF.

The gene calls are TRBV3-1 and TRBJ2-7; as DNA is missing, the TRBD1 call by TCRdb cannot be tested. CDR3 length: 14 residues. CDR1 and CDR2 from the germline V gene are LGHDT and YNNKEL (reference sequence). This CDR3 is CASRRQSYPYEQYF.

The chain carries TRBV12-3 or TRBV12-4 and TRBJ1-2; checking the TCRdb D call of TRBD1 is not possible without DNA. The CDR3 consists of 13 residues. CDR3: CASIWGGPGGYTF.

This chain uses TRBV29-1 with TRBJ2-7. This CDR3 has 12 residues. Germline V lookup: CDR1 SQVTM, CDR2 ANQGSEA. The chain's CDR3 is CSVEGKPYEQYF.

CDR3 loop: CSATRGGARGTDTQYF. The chain has TRBV20-1 and TRBJ2-3; TCRdb lists TRBD2, though no DNA is available to test this call. The CDR3 is 16 residues long. Germline V CDR1 and CDR2: DFQATT, SNEGSKA (reference sequence).